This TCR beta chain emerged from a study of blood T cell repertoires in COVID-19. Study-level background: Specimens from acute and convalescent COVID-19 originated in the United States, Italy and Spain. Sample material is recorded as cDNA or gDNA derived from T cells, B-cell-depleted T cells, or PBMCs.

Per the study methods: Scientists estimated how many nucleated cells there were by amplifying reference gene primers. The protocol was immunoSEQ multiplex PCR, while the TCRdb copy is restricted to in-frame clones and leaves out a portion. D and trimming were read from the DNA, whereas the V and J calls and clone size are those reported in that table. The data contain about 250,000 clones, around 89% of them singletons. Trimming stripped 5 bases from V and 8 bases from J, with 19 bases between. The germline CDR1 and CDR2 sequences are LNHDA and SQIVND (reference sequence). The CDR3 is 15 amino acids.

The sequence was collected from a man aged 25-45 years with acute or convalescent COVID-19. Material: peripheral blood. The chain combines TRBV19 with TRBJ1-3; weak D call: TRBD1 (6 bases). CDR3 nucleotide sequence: TGTGCCAGTAGTGAAGGACAGCTCCTACGGGACACCATATATTTT. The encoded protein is CASSEGQLLRDTIYF.